This record looks at one T cell receptor (beta chain) sequence and its context. Antigen specificity is unknown. This entry comes from a study of cytomegalovirus exposure and HLA in healthy donors. As for the study in general: From 170 million or so T cells, an earlier analysis saw 120 million or so unique TCR beta sequences. General study findings and limits: It was reportedly the case that the classifier diagnosed cytomegalovirus status with high specificity and sensitivity.

J was trimmed by 3 bases and V by 8 bases; bases with no gene match: 5. CDR1 is WNHNN and CDR2 is SYGVQD in the germline V gene (reference sequence). This CDR3 has 14 residues. Amplification used 60 Vbeta primers and 13 Jbeta primers. Assay: immunoSEQ multiplex PCR; the TCRdb copy retains only in-frame clones and omits some. Among 120,000 to 150,000 clones listed, 79% were seen once. The origin of this receptor is a woman aged 35 to 49 in good health and CMV-seropositive. The source material was PBMCs. V gene TRBV10-1 combines with J gene TRBJ2-1; TRBD1 agrees at 9 bases. The CDR3 region is CASRPGQGYNEQFF. In nucleotides, the CDR3 is TGCGCCAGCCGACCGGGACAGGGCTACAATGAGCAGTTCTTC.